This TCR beta chain was identified in a study of T cell responses to AZD1222 COVID-19 vaccine. Overall study results and limits: Donors in the cohort were predominantly white British and more often female, and clonal diversity was possibly underestimated. After the peak T cell response, and only then, were repertoires sampled. Spike-specific TCR breadth rose after two AZD1222 doses, and depth rose as well.

In the case of this clone: The antigen is undetermined.

Sequencing used immunoSEQ multiplex PCR; TCRdb keeps in-frame clones, though not all of them. The sample yields some 130,000 clones, 89% seen once. Germline CDR1 SGHTA, CDR2 FQGTGA. The CDR3 length is 13 residues. Trimming took off 5 bases at V and 8 bases at J, with 15 bases between the two ends. Sequencing was performed on peripheral blood, taken on day 0 of AZD1222 vaccination. The chain links TRBV7-3 to TRBJ1-2, with D unclear. This sequence originates from an adult in good health. CDR3 loop: CASSQNGGEGYTF. The CDR3 coding sequence is TGTGCCAGCAGCCAGAATGGCGGGGAAGGCTACACCTTC.